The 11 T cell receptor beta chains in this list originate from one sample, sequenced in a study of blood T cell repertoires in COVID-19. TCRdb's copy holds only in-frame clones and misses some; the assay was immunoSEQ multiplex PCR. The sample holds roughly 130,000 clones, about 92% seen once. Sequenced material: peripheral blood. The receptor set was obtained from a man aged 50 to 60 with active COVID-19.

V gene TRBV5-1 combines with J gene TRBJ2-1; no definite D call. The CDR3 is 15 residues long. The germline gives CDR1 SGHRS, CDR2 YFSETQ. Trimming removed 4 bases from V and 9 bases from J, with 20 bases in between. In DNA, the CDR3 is TGCGCCAGCAGCCATTCGGCGGTGACTGGCGGTGAGCAGTTCTTC. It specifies CASSHSAVTGGEQFF.

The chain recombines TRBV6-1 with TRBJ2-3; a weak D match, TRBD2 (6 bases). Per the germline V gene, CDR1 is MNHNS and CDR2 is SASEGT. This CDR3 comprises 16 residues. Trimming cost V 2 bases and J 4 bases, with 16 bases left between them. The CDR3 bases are TGTGCCAGCAGTGAAAGGGACTCTAGTTTATCAGATACGCAGTATTTT. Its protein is CASSERDSSLSDTQYF.

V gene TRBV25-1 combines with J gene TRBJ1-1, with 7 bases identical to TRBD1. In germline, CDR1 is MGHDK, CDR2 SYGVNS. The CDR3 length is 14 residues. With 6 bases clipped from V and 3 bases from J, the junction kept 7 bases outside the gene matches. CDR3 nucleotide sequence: TGTGCCAGCAGGAAGGGGGCGATGGACACTGAAGCTTTCTTT. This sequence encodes CASRKGAMDTEAFF.

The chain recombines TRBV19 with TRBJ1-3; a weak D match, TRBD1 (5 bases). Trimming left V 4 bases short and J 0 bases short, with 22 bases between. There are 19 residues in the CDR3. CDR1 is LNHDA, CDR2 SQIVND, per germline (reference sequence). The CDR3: CASSNRLQGLASSGNTIYF. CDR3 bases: TGTGCCAGTAGTAATAGGCTCCAGGGTCTAGCGAGCTCTGGAAACACCATATATTTT.

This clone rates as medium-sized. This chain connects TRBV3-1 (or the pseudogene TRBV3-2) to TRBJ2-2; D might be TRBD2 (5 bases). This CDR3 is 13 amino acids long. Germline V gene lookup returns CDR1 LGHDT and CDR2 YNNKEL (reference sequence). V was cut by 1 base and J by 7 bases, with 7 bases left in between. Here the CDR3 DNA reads TGTGCCAGCAGCCAAGTACGGGGCGGGGAGCTGTTTTTT. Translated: CASSQVRGGELFF.

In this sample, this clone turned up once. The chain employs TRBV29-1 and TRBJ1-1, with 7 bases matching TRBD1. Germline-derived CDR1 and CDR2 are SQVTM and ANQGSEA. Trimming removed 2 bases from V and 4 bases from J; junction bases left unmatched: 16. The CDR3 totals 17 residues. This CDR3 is CSVESPRGQKPSTEAFF. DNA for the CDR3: TGCAGCGTTGAAAGCCCGAGGGGGCAAAAGCCGTCCACTGAAGCTTTCTTT.

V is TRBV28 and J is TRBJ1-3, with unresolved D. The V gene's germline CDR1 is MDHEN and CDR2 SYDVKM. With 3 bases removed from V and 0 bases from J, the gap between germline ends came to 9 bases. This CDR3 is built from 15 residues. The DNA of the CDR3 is TGTGCCAGCAGTTTGGGCACTTACTCTGGAAACACCATATATTTT. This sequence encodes CASSLGTYSGNTIYF.

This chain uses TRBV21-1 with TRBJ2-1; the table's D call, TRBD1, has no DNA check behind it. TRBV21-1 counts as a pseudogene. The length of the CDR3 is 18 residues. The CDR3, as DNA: TGTGCCATCCCACACGAGCCGGCAGGGGAAAACTCAGTCAATGAGCAGTTCTTC. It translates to CAIPHEPAGENSVNEQFF.

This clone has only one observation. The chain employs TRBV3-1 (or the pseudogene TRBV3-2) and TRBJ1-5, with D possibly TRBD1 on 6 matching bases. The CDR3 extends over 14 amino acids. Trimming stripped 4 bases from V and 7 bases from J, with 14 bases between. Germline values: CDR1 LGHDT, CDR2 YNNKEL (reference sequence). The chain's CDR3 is CASSLTGMGQPQHF. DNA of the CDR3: TGTGCCAGCAGCCTAACAGGGATGGGACAGCCCCAGCATTTT.

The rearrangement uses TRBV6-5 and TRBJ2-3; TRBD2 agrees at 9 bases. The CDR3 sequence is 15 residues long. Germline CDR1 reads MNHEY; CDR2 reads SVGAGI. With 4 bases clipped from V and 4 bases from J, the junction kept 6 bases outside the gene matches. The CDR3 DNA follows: TGTGCCAGCAGTTTAGCGGGAGCGCGGGCAGATACGCAGTATTTT. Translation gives CASSLAGARADTQYF.

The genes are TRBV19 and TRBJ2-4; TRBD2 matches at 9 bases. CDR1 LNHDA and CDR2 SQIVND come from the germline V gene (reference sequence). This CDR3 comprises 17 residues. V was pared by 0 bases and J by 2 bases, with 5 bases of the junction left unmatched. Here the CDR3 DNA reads TGTGCCAGTAGTATAGATTTTGCGGGAGGGTCCAAAAACATTCAGTACTTC. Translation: CASSIDFAGGSKNIQYF.